Listed below are T cell receptor beta chains from one sample, sequenced in a study of blood T cells in healthy people across ages. TCRdb fed the 5' RACE reads into MiXCR, producing one record per CDR3 protein. The repertoire includes under 1,100,000 distinct CDR3 sequences, approximately 25% of them detected once, and about 0.69% sits in the top ten. These sequences were also reported in another study, on T cells of mothers and their children.

Sequencing was carried out using blood. These receptor sequences come from a girl aged 2 to 9 in good health. The CDR3 runs from the conserved cysteine through the conserved F or W. A D gene is named only where the DNA matches it firmly. Clone size appears in some rows only: once, few, many, or a class for an expanded clone.

J: TRBJ2-3
V: TRBV13
length: 16
size: few
D: NA
DNA: TGTGCCAGCAGCTTACAGGAGGGCGGTGAAACAGATACGCAGTATTTT
CDR3: CASSLQEGGETDTQYF

J: TRBJ2-3
V: TRBV3-1
length: 17
size: few
D: TRBD2
DNA: TGTGCCAGCAGCCAAGACGTAGCGGGGTCTAGCACAGATACGCAGTATTTT
CDR3: CASSQDVAGSSTDTQYF

J: TRBJ2-4
V: TRBV12-3/TRBV12-4
length: 15
size: NA
D: NA
DNA: TGTGCCAGCACCCCTATTGGCGGGAAAAAAAACATTCAGTACTTC
CDR3: CASTPIGGKKNIQYF

J: TRBJ2-7
V: TRBV27
length: 16
size: NA
D: TRBD2
DNA: TGTGCCAGCAGTACGGGAGGGGACAACCTCTCCCACGAGCAGTACTTC
CDR3: CASSTGGDNLSHEQYF

J: TRBJ1-6
V: TRBV10-3
length: 14
size: NA
D: NA
DNA: TGTGCCATCAGCGCCGGGGAGGCTCGTTCACCCCTCCACTTT
CDR3: CAISAGEARSPLHF

J: TRBJ2-7
V: TRBV29-1
length: 14
size: few
D: TRBD1
DNA: TGCAGCGTTGCCCGACAGGGGGGGTATAGCGAGCAGTACTTC
CDR3: CSVARQGGYSEQYF

J: TRBJ2-1
V: TRBV28
length: 13
size: few
D: NA
DNA: TGTGCCAGCAGTTTAAGCCAGAACAATGAGCAGTTCTTC
CDR3: CASSLSQNNEQFF

J: TRBJ2-5
V: TRBV10-2
length: 15
size: NA
D: NA
DNA: TGCGCCAGCAGTGTGACACCTGACGGTATAGAGACCCAGTACTTC
CDR3: CASSVTPDGIETQYF

J: TRBJ2-4
V: TRBV6-5
length: 12
size: few
D: NA
DNA: TGTGCCACACGGGGGGCCAAAAACATTCAGTACTTC
CDR3: CATRGAKNIQYF

J: TRBJ2-1
V: TRBV7-7
length: 17
size: few
D: NA
DNA: TGTGCTAGCAGCTTGGGGACACCCCCTTCATCCTACAATGAGCAGTTCTTC
CDR3: CASSLGTPPSSYNEQFF

J: TRBJ2-6
V: TRBV28
length: 17
size: few
D: NA
DNA: TGTGCCAGCAGTTTCCCGCAGGCGTTCTCTGGGGCCAACGTCCTGACTTTC
CDR3: CASSFPQAFSGANVLTF

J: TRBJ2-1
V: TRBV28
length: 13
size: NA
D: NA
DNA: TGTGCCAGCAGTTTGGAGGGGCGGAATGAGCAGTTCTTC
CDR3: CASSLEGRNEQFF